Sequencing of this T cell receptor beta chain was carried out in a study of patients and donors after allogeneic stem cell transplantation. TCRdb itself ran the RT-PCR reads through MiXCR, one entry per CDR3 protein. Among fewer than 180,000 distinct CDR3 sequences, 37% were seen once, and the ten largest hold roughly 50%. Germline CDR1 DFQATT, CDR2 SNEGSKA (reference sequence). V trimming: 3 bases; J trimming: 0 bases; junction bases outside the gene matches: 4. This CDR3 has 17 residues. The table lists this clonotype with a few counts. The source is a human donor who was either an allogeneic HSCT recipient or a stem cell or donor lymphocyte infusion donor (not recorded which). It is not recorded whose cells these are; they may come from a transplant donor. The sample was blood, either unsorted or a sorted T cell fraction (not recorded which). The rearrangement uses TRBV20-1 and TRBJ1-6; 11 bases are a match to TRBD1. The CDR3 sequence: CSARGTGGYSYNSPLHF. The CDR3 DNA is TGCAGTGCTAGGGGGACAGGGGGTTACTCCTATAATTCACCCCTCCACTTT.